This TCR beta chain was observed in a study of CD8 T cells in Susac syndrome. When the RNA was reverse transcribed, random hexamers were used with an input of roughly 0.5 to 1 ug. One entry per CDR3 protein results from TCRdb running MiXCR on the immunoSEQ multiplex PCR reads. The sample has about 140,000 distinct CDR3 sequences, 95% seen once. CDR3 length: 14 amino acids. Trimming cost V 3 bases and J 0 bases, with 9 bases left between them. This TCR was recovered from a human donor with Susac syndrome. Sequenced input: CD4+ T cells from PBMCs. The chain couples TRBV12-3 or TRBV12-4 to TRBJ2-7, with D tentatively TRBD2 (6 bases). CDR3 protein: CASSLEGISYEQYF. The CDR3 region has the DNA TGTGCCAGCAGTTTGGAGGGGATCTCCTACGAGCAGTACTTC.